These T cell receptor beta chains were read from a single sample in a study of human T cells and chemical hapten exposure. One entry per CDR3 protein, called by TCRdb with MiXCR from the RACE reads. This sample has a few hundred thousand distinct CDR3 sequences, with under 6.5% found just once. The starting material was whole blood, obtained in connection with sensitization to the hapten diphenylcyclopropenone (DPC). The receptor set was obtained from a woman younger than 35 with alopecia areata. Some clones in this sample may be carry-over from other donors' samples. The CDR3 runs from the conserved cysteine through the conserved F or W. D genes are given only for firm matches. The size field is filled for only some rows; it gives once, few, many or a size class.

J | V | size | D | CDR3 | DNA
TRBJ1-5 | TRBV7-2 | many | - | CASSLSGYSNQPQHF | TGTGCCAGCAGCTTATCCGGGTATAGCAATCAGCCCCAGCATTTT
TRBJ2-5 | TRBV29-1 | few | - | CSVEDIGVGETQYF | TGCAGCGTTGAAGATATCGGGGTGGGAGAGACCCAGTACTTC
TRBJ1-4 | TRBV20-1 | many | TRBD1 | CSAQTGSDEKLFF | TGCAGTGCTCAGACAGGGTCCGATGAAAAACTGTTTTTT
TRBJ1-1 | TRBV10-3 | many | - | CAITGTRDTEAFF | TGTGCCATCACGGGAACTCGGGACACTGAAGCTTTCTTT
TRBJ1-5 | TRBV5-1 | many | - | CASSLAAGLNQPQHF | TGCGCCAGCAGCTTGGCAGCGGGTCTGAATCAGCCCCAGCATTTT
TRBJ1-2 | TRBV5-1 | few | - | CASSKTDANYGYTF | TGCGCCAGCTCGAAGACGGATGCTAACTATGGCTACACCTTC
TRBJ2-3 | TRBV12-3/TRBV12-4 | - | - | CASSLGTSSADTQYF | TGTGCCAGCAGTTTAGGGACCAGCAGCGCAGATACGCAGTATTTT
TRBJ2-3 | TRBV29-1 | few | - | CSVDWPQQSTDTQYF | TGCAGCGTTGATTGGCCCCAACAAAGCACAGATACGCAGTATTTT
TRBJ1-1 | TRBV6-5 | few | - | CASSYFSNTEAFF | TGTGCCAGCAGTTACTTCTCGAACACTGAAGCTTTCTTT
TRBJ2-3 | TRBV7-2 | few | - | CASSLGTIWPDTQYF | TGTGCCAGCAGCTTGGGGACAATTTGGCCAGATACGCAGTATTTT
TRBJ2-3 | TRBV24-1 | - | TRBD2 | CATSDRRGAGTDTQYF | TGTGCCACCAGTGATCGGCGGGGGGCCGGGACAGATACGCAGTATTTT
TRBJ1-3 | TRBV6-5 | many | - | CASSRQFGGNTIYF | TGTGCCTCCTCCAGACAGTTTGGTGGAAACACCATATATTTT
TRBJ2-1 | TRBV14 | many | - | CASSQGRFRTYNEQFF | TGTGCCAGCAGCCAAGGAAGGTTTCGAACCTACAATGAGCAGTTCTTC
TRBJ2-4 | TRBV7-2 | - | - | CASSPELAKNIQYF | TGTGCCAGCAGCCCAGAGCTAGCCAAAAACATTCAGTACTTC
TRBJ1-5 | TRBV5-1 | - | - | CASSLQGYSNQPQHF | TGCGCCAGCAGCTTACAGGGTTATAGCAATCAGCCCCAGCATTTT
TRBJ2-3 | TRBV6-5 | many | - | CASSSESTDTQYF | TGTGCCAGCAGCTCTGAATCCACAGATACGCAGTATTTT
TRBJ1-4 | TRBV2 | few | - | CASRPGTDEKLFF | TGTGCCAGCAGACCAGGGACCGACGAAAAACTGTTTTTT